These 3 T cell receptor beta chains were all obtained from the same sample, sequenced in a study of T cell repertoires in cytomegalovirus infection. TCRdb itself ran the reads through MiXCR, one entry per CDR3 protein. The top ten hold about 14% of the sample, which has 900,000 to 950,000 distinct CDR3 sequences, around 30% seen once. Their specific antigens are unknown. The source was cultured CD8+ T cells from PBMCs, collected from culture after CMV antigen stimulation. The origin of the receptors is a human donor in good health (CMV status not recorded). Some clones in this sample may be carry-over from other donors' samples.

The chain employs TRBV5-5 and TRBJ2-7; 8 bases agree with TRBD1. The V gene's germline CDR1 is SGHKS and CDR2 YYEKEE (reference sequence). V was pared by 3 bases and J by 1 base, with 6 bases of the junction left unmatched. The CDR3 sequence is 15 residues long. CDR3 DNA sequence: TGTGCCAGCAGCTCGACAGGGGAAAGGTCCTACGAGCAGTACTTC. It translates to CASSSTGERSYEQYF.

This clonotype was detected only a few times. V is TRBV19 and J is TRBJ1-2; D is perhaps TRBD1 (6 bases). The germline CDR1 and CDR2 sequences are LNHDA and SQIVND (reference sequence). The CDR3 runs 15 residues. V dropped 5 bases and J dropped 2 bases, with 15 bases sitting between them. The CDR3 protein is CASSSLPTGNYGYTF. As DNA, the CDR3 is TGTGCCAGTAGTTCACTCCCGACAGGAAACTATGGCTACACCTTC.

This clonotype was detected only a few times. This rearrangement joins TRBV4-3 to TRBJ2-1; 12 bases are shared with TRBD2. The CDR3 spans 16 residues. Per the germline V gene, CDR1 is LGHNA and CDR2 is YSLEER. Trimming at V came to 0 bases and at J to 7 bases, leaving 4 bases not matched to a gene. CDR3 nucleotide sequence: TGCGCCAGCAGCCAAGATCTAGCGGGGGGGCAAAATGAGCAGTTCTTC. Residues: CASSQDLAGGQNEQFF.